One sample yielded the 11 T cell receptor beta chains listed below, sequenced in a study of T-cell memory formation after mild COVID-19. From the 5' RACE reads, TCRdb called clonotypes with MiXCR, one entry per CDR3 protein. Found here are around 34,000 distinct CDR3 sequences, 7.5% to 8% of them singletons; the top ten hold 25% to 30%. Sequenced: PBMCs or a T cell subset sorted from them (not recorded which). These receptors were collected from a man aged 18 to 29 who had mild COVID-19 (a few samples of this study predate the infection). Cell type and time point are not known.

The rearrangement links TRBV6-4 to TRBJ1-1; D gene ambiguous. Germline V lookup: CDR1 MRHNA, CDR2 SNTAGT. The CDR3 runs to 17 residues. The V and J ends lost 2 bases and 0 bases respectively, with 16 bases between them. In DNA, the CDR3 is TGTGCCAGCAGTGACGAGTGGTCCAGGACCATGAACACTGAAGCTTTCTTT. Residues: CASSDEWSRTMNTEAFF.

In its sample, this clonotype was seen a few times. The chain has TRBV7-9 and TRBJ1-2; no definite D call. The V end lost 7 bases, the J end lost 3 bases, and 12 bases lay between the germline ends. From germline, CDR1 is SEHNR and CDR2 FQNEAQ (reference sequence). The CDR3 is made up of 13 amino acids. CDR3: CASTLGRDYGYTF. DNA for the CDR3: TGTGCCAGCACCCTGGGGAGGGACTATGGCTACACCTTC.

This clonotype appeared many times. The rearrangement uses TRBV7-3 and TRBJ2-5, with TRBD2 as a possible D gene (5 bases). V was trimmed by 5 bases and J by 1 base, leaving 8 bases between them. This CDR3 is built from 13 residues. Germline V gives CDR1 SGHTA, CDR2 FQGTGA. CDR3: CASSRGSQETQYF. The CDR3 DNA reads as TGTGCCAGCAGCAGAGGGTCCCAAGAGACCCAGTACTTC.

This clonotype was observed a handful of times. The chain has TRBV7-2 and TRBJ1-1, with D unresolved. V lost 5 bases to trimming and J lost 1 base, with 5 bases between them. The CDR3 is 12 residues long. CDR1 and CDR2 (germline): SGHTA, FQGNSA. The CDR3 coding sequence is TGTGCCAGCAGCCGATGGAACACTGAAGCTTTCTTT. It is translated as CASSRWNTEAFF. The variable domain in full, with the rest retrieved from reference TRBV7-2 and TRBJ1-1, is GAGVSQSPSNKVTEKGKDVELRCDPISGHTALYWYRQSLGQGLEFLIYFQGNSAPDKSGLPSDRFSAERTGGSVSTLTIQRTQQEDSAVYLCASSRWNTEAFFGQGTRLTVV.

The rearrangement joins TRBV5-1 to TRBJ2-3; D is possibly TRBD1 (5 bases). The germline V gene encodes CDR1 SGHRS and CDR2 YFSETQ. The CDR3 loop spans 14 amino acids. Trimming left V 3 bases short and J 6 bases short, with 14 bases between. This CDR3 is CASSWAAKGDTQYF. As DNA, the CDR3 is TGCGCCAGCAGCTGGGCAGCTAAGGGGGATACGCAGTATTTT.

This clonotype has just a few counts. CDR3 sequence (DNA): TGCAGTGCTAGTCCGGGCCGAGCAACTAATGAAAAACTGTTTTTT. This translates into CSASPGRATNEKLFF. The V call is TRBV20-1, the J call TRBJ1-4; D is undetermined. The CDR3 length is 15 residues. Germline CDR1 reads DFQATT; CDR2 reads SNEGSKA (reference sequence). The ends were cut back, 3 bases at V and 0 bases at J, with 11 bases in the middle.

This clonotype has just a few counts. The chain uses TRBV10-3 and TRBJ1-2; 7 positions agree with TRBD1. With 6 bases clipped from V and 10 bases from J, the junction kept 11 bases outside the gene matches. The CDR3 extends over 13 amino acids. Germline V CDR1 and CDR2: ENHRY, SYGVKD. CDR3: CAISGGDRGAYTF. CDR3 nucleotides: TGTGCCATCAGCGGCGGGGACAGAGGGGCCTACACCTTC.

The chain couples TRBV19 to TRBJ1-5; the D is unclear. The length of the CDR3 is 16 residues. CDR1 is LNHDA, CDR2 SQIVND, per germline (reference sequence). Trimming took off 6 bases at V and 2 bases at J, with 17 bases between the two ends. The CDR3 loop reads CASSPPKEKGNQPQHF. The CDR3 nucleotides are TGTGCCAGTAGCCCACCTAAAGAAAAAGGCAATCAGCCCCAGCATTTT. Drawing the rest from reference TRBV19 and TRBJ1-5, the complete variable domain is DGGITQSPKYLFRKEGQNVTLSCEQNLNHDAMYWYRQDPGQGLRLIYYSQIVNDFQKGDIAEGYSVSREKKESFPLTVTSAQKNPTAFYLCASSPPKEKGNQPQHFGDGTRLSIL.

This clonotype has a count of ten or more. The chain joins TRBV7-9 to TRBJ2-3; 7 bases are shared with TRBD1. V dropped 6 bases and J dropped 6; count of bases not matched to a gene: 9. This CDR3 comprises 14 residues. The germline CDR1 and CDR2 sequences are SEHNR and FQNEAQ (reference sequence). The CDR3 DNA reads TGTGCCAGCAGTCCCAGACAGGGTGGCGATACGCAGTATTTT. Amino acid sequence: CASSPRQGGDTQYF.

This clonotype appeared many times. CDR3 nucleotides: TGCGCCAGCAGCCAGGGAACACGGTCGGAGACCCAGTACTTC. Protein: CASSQGTRSETQYF. This sequence joins TRBV4-1 and TRBJ2-5, with no clear D. Per the germline V gene, CDR1 is MGHRA and CDR2 is YSYEKL. Trimming took off 3 bases at V and 5 bases at J, with 13 bases between the two ends. The CDR3 covers 14 residues.

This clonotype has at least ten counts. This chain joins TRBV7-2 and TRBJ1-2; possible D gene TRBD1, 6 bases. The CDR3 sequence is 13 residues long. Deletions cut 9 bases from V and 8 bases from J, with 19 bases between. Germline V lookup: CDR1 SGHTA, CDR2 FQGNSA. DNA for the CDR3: TGTGCCAGTGTAATTGTTTGGACAGAAGGCTACACCTTC. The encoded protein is CASVIVWTEGYTF.